The 20 T cell receptor beta chains reported below all come from one sample, sequenced in a study of sequential checkpoint blockade in melanoma. Libraries were prepared by immunoSEQ multiplex PCR; TCRdb keeps only in-frame clonotypes and omits some of them. Of approximately 14,000 clones in the sample, more than 65% are singletons; the top ten hold 30%. The treatment here: randomized to nivolumab then ipilimumab (arm A) or the reverse (arm B). The source material was CD8+ T cells sorted from blood (inferred from file names), sampled from a patient given nivolumab and ipilimumab in sequence. These receptors originate from a human donor with melanoma.

The sample holds a few counts of this clone. CDR3 DNA sequence: TGTGCCAGCAGCCCTTACACGAACACTGAAGCTTTCTTT. It codes for CASSPYTNTEAFF. The chain links TRBV11-2 to TRBJ1-1; the D is unclear. This CDR3 contains 13 residues. Deletions cut 5 bases from V and 1 base from J, with 8 bases between. CDR1 and CDR2 from the germline V gene are SGHAT and FQNNGV.

In the case of this clone: One junction end disagrees with the germline gene, perhaps due to a read error. The chain combines TRBV7-8 with TRBJ2-7; the D gene is possibly TRBD1 (5 bases). The CDR3 is 12 residues long. The germline gives CDR1 SGHVS, CDR2 FQNEAQ. The CDR3 protein is CASSLGGETVSF. CDR3 nucleotide sequence: TGTGCCAGCAGCTTAGGAGGAGAGACAGTTTCCTTC.

On this clone itself: An end of the junction does not agree with germline; a read error may underlie this. DNA of the CDR3: TGTGTCAGCTCACCTGGGACAGGGAGGGAAGCTTTCTTT. This sequence encodes CVSSPGTGREAFF. The rearrangement links TRBV18 to TRBJ1-1; 9 bases match TRBD1. Germline CDR1 reads KGHSH; CDR2 reads LQKENI. This CDR3 is built from 13 residues.

The chain uses TRBV5-1 and TRBJ2-7; TRBD2 aligns across 8 bases. Germline V gives CDR1 SGHRS, CDR2 YFSETQ. This CDR3 has 16 amino acids. J was trimmed by 0 bases and V by 4 bases; bases with no gene match: 9. Here the CDR3 DNA reads TGCGCCAGCAGCCAGGACTTGCGGGGGGACTCCTACGAGCAGTACTTC. It translates to CASSQDLRGDSYEQYF. The variable domain in full, completed from reference TRBV5-1 and TRBJ2-7, reads KAGVTQTPRYLIKTRGQQVTLSCSPISGHRSVSWYQQTPGQGLQFLFEYFSETQRNKGNFPGRFSGRQFSNSRSEMNVSTLELGDSALYLCASSQDLRGDSYEQYFGPGTRLTVT.

The rearrangement joins TRBV11-3 to TRBJ2-1; D gene unclear. V shed 0 bases and J shed 5 bases, with 2 bases lying between them. The CDR3 sequence is 12 residues long. Per the germline V gene, CDR1 is SGHNT and CDR2 is YENEEA. This chain's CDR3 is CASSLDNNEQFF. CDR3 coding DNA: TGTGCCAGCAGCTTAGATAACAATGAGCAGTTCTTC.

The chain uses TRBV18 and TRBJ2-2, with D perhaps TRBD2 (5 bases). The CDR3 has 16 residues. V was shortened by 1 base and J by 2 bases, with 11 bases between the two germline ends. Germline V gives CDR1 KGHSH, CDR2 LQKENI. CDR3 sequence: CASSPRRRINTGELFF. CDR3 coding DNA: TGTGCCAGCTCACCACGGAGGCGTATCAACACCGGGGAGCTGTTTTTT.

The chain employs TRBV7-9 and TRBJ1-1, with unresolved D. The CDR3 loop spans 12 amino acids. Looked up from germline, CDR1 is SEHNR and CDR2 is FQNEAQ (reference sequence). The V gene lost 3 bases and the J gene lost 4 bases, with 6 bases spanning the gap. CDR3 DNA: TGTGCCAGCAGCTTGGGAGCCACTGAAGCTTTCTTT. Translated: CASSLGATEAFF.

This rearrangement joins TRBV11-2 to TRBJ2-7; tentatively, D is TRBD2 (5 bases). The germline V gene has CDR1 SGHAT and CDR2 FQNNGV. The V gene lost 1 base and the J gene lost 0 bases, with 10 bases spanning the gap. The CDR3 is 15 residues long. As DNA, the CDR3 is TGTGCCAGCAGCTTAGCCCCGGGAAGCTCCTACGAGCAGTACTTC. Amino acids: CASSLAPGSSYEQYF.

The rearrangement links TRBV5-3 to TRBJ1-2, with 9 bases aligning to TRBD1. TRBV5-3 is an ORF for which the function is uncertain. The V and J ends lost 3 bases and 4 bases, in that order; junction bases with no gene match: 10. The CDR3 loop spans 16 amino acids. The CDR3 nucleotides read TGTGCCAGAAGCTCGCCGGGACAGGGTATTAGCTATGGCTACACCTTC. Amino acid sequence: CARSSPGQGISYGYTF.

The chain is built from TRBV27 and TRBJ1-2, with D tentatively TRBD1 (6 bases). CDR3 size: 15 residues. CDR1 is MNHEY and CDR2 is SMNVEV in the germline V gene (reference sequence). The ends were cut back, 5 bases at V and 5 bases at J, with 18 bases in the middle. The CDR3 nucleotides are TGTGCCAGCAGTCCCACAGGGAACTCGTGGTATGGCTACACCTTC. This translates into CASSPTGNSWYGYTF.

This rearrangement joins TRBV6-4 to TRBJ2-1; 7 nucleotides agree with TRBD2. V trimming: 0 bases; J trimming: 0 bases; junction bases outside the gene matches: 14. Germline lookup yields CDR1 MRHNA and CDR2 SNTAGT. This CDR3 comprises 20 residues. The CDR3 sequence: CASSDSEGGPPQSSYNEQFF. The CDR3 nucleotides read TGTGCCAGCAGTGACTCGGAGGGAGGGCCTCCACAAAGCTCCTACAATGAGCAGTTCTTC.

This chain connects TRBV5-6 to TRBJ2-7, with 8 bases aligning to TRBD1. CDR3 length equals 12 residues. Germline CDR1 SGHDT, CDR2 YYEEEE. The J segment lost 6 bases and the V segment lost 3 bases, leaving 2 bases of the junction unmatched. The CDR3 protein is CASSSTGAEQYF. CDR3 bases: TGTGCCAGCAGCTCGACAGGGGCCGAGCAGTACTTC.

The genes are TRBV29-1 and TRBJ2-7, with D perhaps matching TRBD1 (5 bases). Per the germline V gene, CDR1 is SQVTM and CDR2 is ANQGSEA. Between the trimmed V and J ends, which lost 3 bases and 2 bases, there was a span of 8 bases. The CDR3 is made up of 12 amino acids. CDR3 in amino acids: CSVEGQAYEQYF. In nucleotides, the CDR3 is TGCAGCGTTGAGGGGCAGGCCTACGAGCAGTACTTC.

CDR3 sequence reads: CASSQVSLAGNEQFF. The CDR3 bases are TGCGCCAGCAGCCAAGTGAGCCTAGCGGGGAATGAGCAGTTCTTC. The chain employs TRBV4-1 and TRBJ2-1, with 9 bases that match TRBD2. The CDR3 is 15 amino acids. V trimming: 1 base; J trimming: 7 bases; junction bases outside the gene matches: 5. Germline lookup yields CDR1 MGHRA and CDR2 YSYEKL.

This clone was counted a single time. The rearrangement uses TRBV5-1 and TRBJ1-5, with 8 bases aligning to TRBD1. V lost 0 bases, J lost 7 bases, and 6 bases stayed unmatched. The CDR3 contains 15 residues. CDR1 is SGHRS and CDR2 is YFSETQ in the germline V gene. CDR3 bases: TGCGCCAGCAGCTTGGGGACAGGGTCGCAGCAGCCCCAGCATTTT. Translating it yields CASSLGTGSQQPQHF.

The rearrangement uses TRBV7-9 and TRBJ2-7, with D perhaps matching TRBD2 (6 bases). V dropped 0 bases and J dropped 2 bases, with 14 bases sitting between them. Per germline, CDR1 SEHNR and CDR2 FQNEAQ (reference sequence). This CDR3 comprises 16 residues. The CDR3 bases are TGTGCCAGCAGCTTAGCTATAGGAGGACTAACCTACGAGCAGTACTTC. It translates to CASSLAIGGLTYEQYF.

This chain uses TRBV6-5 with TRBJ1-1; D is perhaps TRBD1 (5 bases). The germline V and J ends were trimmed by 8 bases and 4 bases, with 14 bases remaining between them. CDR3 length: 13 residues. Germline V gene lookup returns CDR1 MNHEY and CDR2 SVGAGI. Here the CDR3 DNA reads TGTGCCAGCCTCGGGCAGGGAAGCACTGAAGCTTTCTTT. Its protein is CASLGQGSTEAFF.

This chain connects TRBV15 to TRBJ2-1; 7 bases match TRBD1. Germline V gene data show CDR1 as LNHNV and CDR2 as YYDKDF (reference sequence). The CDR3 consists of 15 residues. V dropped 6 bases and J dropped 6; count of bases not matched to a gene: 11. CDR3 bases: TGTGCCACCAGTTACTTCGGGACAGATTTCAATGAGCAGTTCTTC. Residues: CATSYFGTDFNEQFF.

J is TRBJ2-3 and V is TRBV10-2; TRBD1 is a possible D gene (6 bases). The length of the CDR3 is 14 residues. Trimming cost V 6 bases and J 2 bases, with 12 bases left between them. Germline V gene lookup returns CDR1 WSHSY and CDR2 SAAADI. In nucleotides, the CDR3 is TGCGCCAGCAGCAGGGGTAAGAACACAGATACGCAGTATTTT. Protein: CASSRGKNTDTQYF.

Details on this clone: At one boundary the junction diverges from the germline segment, which might be a read error. The chain uses TRBV29-1 and TRBJ2-1; 12 positions match TRBD1. Germline V gene data show CDR1 as SQVTM and CDR2 as ANQGSEA. The CDR3 is made up of 15 amino acids. In DNA form, the CDR3 reads TGCAGCGTCGAAGGGACAGGGGGCAGGTACAATGAGCAGTTCTTC. Translated, it gives CSVEGTGGRYNEQFF.